This TCR beta chain was profiled in a study of regulatory T cells in long-lasting Graves disease. This clonotype was found many times. As yet, its antigen is unknown. As for time point: newly diagnosed GD, antithyroid drugs for less than 3 months. PBMCs were the source of the RNA used for TCR sequencing. The EDTA tubes were filled with around 9.2 milliliters of drawn peripheral blood. Study-wide results and caveats: Favoring TRBV28, TRBJ1-2 and TRBJ2-5 was a feature seen in persistent disease.

Assembly of TCR beta libraries relied on iRepertoire HTBI primers together with Arm-PCR of CDR3 regions. TCRdb re-derived calls from the multiplex PCR reads in MiXCR, one entry per CDR3 protein. The sample consists of roughly 250,000 distinct CDR3 sequences, about 18% of them appearing once. Germline V gene data show CDR1 as LNHDA and CDR2 as SQIVND (reference sequence). V shed 8 bases, J shed 6 bases, and the junction held 11 bases outside the gene matches. This CDR3 spans 15 amino acids. In addition, the sample was reused for a study of T cells in Graves' hyperthyroidism and ophthalmopathy. That publication notes: Using the HTBI primer set, a first-round RT-PCR was run on the TCR CDR3. Blood also held most thyroid clonotypes expanded beyond 0.001.

V and J are TRBV19 and TRBJ1-5, with TRBD1 identical over 9 bases. The sample was peripheral blood mononuclear cells (PBMCs), taken at new diagnosis, from a patient treated with antithyroid drugs. The clonotype comes from a woman under 40 with Graves disease. The CDR3 nucleotides read TGTGCCAGTTGGGGCGGACAGGGGTCAGGTCAGCCCCAGCATTTT. Translation gives CASWGGQGSGQPQHF.